Below are 22 T cell receptor beta chains sequenced from a single sample in a study of spatial heterogeneity in lung cancer. Indicated time point: sample taken at primary tumor resection. A single record per CDR3 protein comes from TCRdb applying MiXCR to the 5' RACE reads. The sample records around 8,100 distinct CDR3 sequences, 5.4% being singletons. General study results and limits: Counts of expanded alpha and beta TCRs within tumors tracked the tumor nonsynonymous mutation count.

These TCRs are of unknown antigen specificity. The sequenced sample was lung tumor tissue, obtained at surgery. Receptors were obtained from a male donor with early-stage non-small cell lung cancer.

Sample share makes this clonotype medium-sized (0.01 to 0.1%). The CDR3 DNA follows: TGTGCCAGCAGTTACGGGGGGCTCGGCACAGATACGCAGTATTTT. Protein: CASSYGGLGTDTQYF. The rearrangement joins TRBV6-5 to TRBJ2-3; TRBD1 or TRBD2 may be the D gene (6 bases each). CDR3 length: 15 residues. V lost 2 bases and J lost 1, with 10 bases in between. Germline V gene lookup returns CDR1 MNHEY and CDR2 SVGAGI.

This clonotype was recorded at least ten times. The V call is TRBV4-1, the J call TRBJ2-7, with 9 bases matching TRBD2. Losses at the gene ends were 0 bases for V and 2 bases for J; bases not matched to a gene: 8. The CDR3 consists of 17 residues. Germline CDR1 MGHRA, CDR2 YSYEKL. The CDR3 bases are TGCGCCAGCAGCCAAGACCCGTTCGCGGGGGGGCCCTACGAGCAGTACTTC. Its translation: CASSQDPFAGGPYEQYF.

There are many counts of this clonotype. V and J are TRBV20-1 and TRBJ2-5; TRBD2 agrees at 9 bases. The CDR3 is 16 residues long. The J segment lost 4 bases and the V segment lost 6 bases, leaving 15 bases of the junction unmatched. Germline loops: CDR1 DFQATT, CDR2 SNEGSKA (reference sequence). The CDR3 DNA is TGCAGTGCGCGGCCCCCCGGGACTAGCTTCCGAGAGACCCAGTACTTC. This gives the protein CSARPPGTSFRETQYF.

Comments on this clonotype: A read error may be the cause here, since a much bigger clone is one base away. J is TRBJ2-7 and V is TRBV28; no definite D call. Germline loops: CDR1 MDHEN, CDR2 SYDVKM. This CDR3 comprises 12 residues. In DNA, the CDR3 is TGTGCCAGTCAGTTCACTTCCTACAAGCAGTACTTC. Translating it yields CASQFTSYKQYF.

This clonotype was found many times. V usage is TRBV10-3 and J usage is TRBJ2-1; D is undetermined. Trimming shortened V by 10 bases and J by 2 bases, and 9 bases separated the two germline ends. From germline, CDR1 is ENHRY and CDR2 SYGVKD. CDR3 length: 12 amino acids. The CDR3 DNA reads as TGTGCCACCCCGACGGCCTACAATGAGCAGTTCTTC. Translating gives CATPTAYNEQFF.

This clonotype was seen repeatedly, ten times or more. The CDR3 DNA reads as TGTGCCAGTAGTATAGGGTCTGGGGCCAACGTCCTGACTTTC. Its translation: CASSIGSGANVLTF. The V gene is TRBV19, the J gene TRBJ2-6; D is unclear. The CDR3 has 14 residues. In germline, CDR1 is LNHDA, CDR2 SQIVND (reference sequence). V was shortened by 1 base and J by 1 base, with 2 bases between the two germline ends.

By share, this clonotype ranks as medium-sized (0.01 to 0.1%). This chain connects TRBV2 to TRBJ2-3; D gene ambiguous. The CDR3 is 13 residues long. Germline V gene data show CDR1 as SNHLY and CDR2 as FYNNEI. V dropped 8 bases and J dropped 1 base, with 10 bases sitting between them. CDR3: CASEGSGTDTQYF. The CDR3 region has the DNA TGTGCCAGCGAAGGGTCCGGCACAGATACGCAGTATTTT.

This clonotype was seen at least ten times. The chain joins TRBV12-3 or TRBV12-4 to TRBJ2-2; 9 nucleotides line up with TRBD2. The CDR3 is 15 amino acids. The ends lost 5 bases at V and 2 bases at J; junction bases unmatched: 3. CDR3 amino acids: CASSKGLANTGELFF. The DNA for the CDR3 is TGTGCCAGCAGTAAGGGACTAGCTAACACCGGGGAGCTGTTTTTT.

This clonotype was recorded at least ten times. The rearrangement links TRBV29-1 to TRBJ1-2, with D perhaps TRBD1 (5 bases). The V gene lost 6 bases and the J gene lost 7 bases, with 18 bases spanning the gap. The CDR3 is made up of 13 amino acids. CDR1 SQVTM and CDR2 ANQGSEA come from the germline V gene. For the CDR3, the DNA is TGCAGCGTGGCAGGGCTCCTATCGTCTGGCTACACCTTC. Translated, it gives CSVAGLLSSGYTF.

Ten or more counts support this clonotype. This rearrangement joins TRBV6-1 to TRBJ2-2, with 8 bases aligning to TRBD1. The germline V gene encodes CDR1 MNHNS and CDR2 SASEGT. Trimming cost V 9 bases and J 5 bases; bases outside gene matches: 11. The CDR3 has 15 residues. The CDR3 region is CARSNRGTGTGELFF. CDR3 sequence (DNA): TGTGCCAGGAGTAACAGGGGGACGGGTACCGGGGAGCTGTTTTTT.

This clonotype has at least ten counts. V and J are TRBV3-1 and TRBJ2-7, with D possibly TRBD1 on 6 matching bases. With 0 bases removed from V and 2 bases from J, the gap between germline ends came to 11 bases. Germline V lookup: CDR1 LGHDT, CDR2 YNNKEL (reference sequence). The length of the CDR3 is 15 residues. CDR3 residues: CASSQDPTGTYEQYF. In DNA form, the CDR3 reads TGTGCCAGCAGCCAAGACCCCACAGGGACCTACGAGCAGTACTTC.

At least ten counts were recorded for this clonotype. V usage is TRBV6-2 or TRBV6-3 and J usage is TRBJ2-1, with D hard to call. In germline, CDR1 is MNHEY, CDR2 SVGEGT. Trimming removed 9 bases from V and 2 bases from J, with 8 bases in between. The CDR3 contains 12 residues. The CDR3 spells CASGTAYNEQFF. Written as DNA, the CDR3 is TGTGCCAGTGGTACGGCCTACAATGAGCAGTTCTTC.

V gene TRBV5-1 combines with J gene TRBJ1-1; no clear D. Trimming shortened V by 2 bases and J by 7 bases, and 12 bases separated the two germline ends. There are 13 residues in the CDR3. The germline V gene has CDR1 SGHRS and CDR2 YFSETQ. The CDR3 bases are TGCGCCAGCAGCTTTCTGACTATCAGTGAAGCTTTCTTT. It specifies CASSFLTISEAFF.

This clonotype was observed many times. The gene calls are TRBV18 and TRBJ2-7, with 7 bases lining up with TRBD1. The length of the CDR3 is 14 residues. Germline values: CDR1 KGHSH, CDR2 LQKENI. Germline trimming cut 1 base from V and 5 bases from J; bases unmatched to any gene: 5. The CDR3 region has the DNA TGTGCCAGCTCACCACTGACAGGGCCCAACGAGCAGTACTTC. Translating it yields CASSPLTGPNEQYF.

In its sample, this clonotype was seen many times. V is TRBV12-3 or TRBV12-4 and J is TRBJ1-2; D ambiguous. The CDR3 sequence is 11 residues long. The ends were cut back, 8 bases at V and 7 bases at J, with 11 bases in the middle. CDR3: CASDGTLGYTF. CDR3 in DNA: TGTGCCAGCGACGGAACCCTTGGCTACACCTTC.

CDR3 DNA sequence: TGTGCCAGCAGCTACCCTAGCGGCAATGTCAATGAGCAGTTCTTC. Amino acid sequence: CASSYPSGNVNEQFF. J is TRBJ2-1 and V is TRBV13, with 7 bases that match TRBD2. Germline-derived CDR1 and CDR2 are PRHDT and FYEKMQ (reference sequence). CDR3 length: 15 residues. The trim removed 4 bases at V and 6 bases at J, leaving 9 bases unmatched.

The V gene is TRBV14, the J gene TRBJ2-6; D is possibly TRBD1 or TRBD2 (5 bases each). CDR1 SGHDN and CDR2 FVKESK come from the germline V gene. Trimming left V 4 bases short and J 2 bases short, with 9 bases between. The CDR3 sequence is 15 residues long. The CDR3: CASSPRGAGANVLTF. The CDR3 DNA sequence: TGTGCCAGCAGCCCGAGGGGTGCTGGGGCCAACGTCCTGACTTTC.

By share of the sample, this clonotype is medium-sized. The chain is built from TRBV9 and TRBJ2-2; 7 bases map to TRBD1. V shed 2 bases, J shed 8 bases, and the junction held 6 bases outside the gene matches. This CDR3 has 14 residues. From germline, CDR1 is SGDLS and CDR2 YYNGEE. CDR3 region: CASSVRTGQGELFF. As DNA, the CDR3 is TGTGCCAGCAGCGTTAGGACAGGTCAAGGGGAGCTGTTTTTT.

This clonotype was seen more than once but under ten times. V is TRBV6-6 and J is TRBJ2-7; 10 nucleotides align to TRBD2. The ends lost 8 bases at V and 0 bases at J; junction bases unmatched: 7. The CDR3 is made up of 15 amino acids. CDR1 and CDR2 (germline): MNHNY, SVGAGI (reference sequence). The CDR3 protein is CASRSVAGGSYEQYF. The CDR3 DNA is TGTGCCAGCCGATCGGTAGCGGGAGGCTCCTACGAGCAGTACTTC.

By share, this clonotype counts as medium-sized. V is TRBV2 and J is TRBJ2-5, with 9 bases fitting TRBD1. CDR1 is SNHLY, CDR2 FYNNEI, per germline. The trim removed 6 bases at V and 4 bases at J, leaving 3 bases unmatched. This CDR3 is 13 amino acids long. CDR3 loop: CASSGQGSETQYF. CDR3 DNA sequence: TGTGCCAGCAGCGGACAGGGGTCAGAGACCCAGTACTTC. The full variable domain, rest sourced from reference TRBV2 and TRBJ2-5, is EPEVTQTPSHQVTQMGQEVILRCVPISNHLYFYWYRQILGQKVEFLVSFYNNEISEKSEIFDDQFSVERPDGSNFTLKIRSTKLEDSAMYFCASSGQGSETQYFGPGTRLLVL.

Only a few counts were recorded for this clonotype. The chain joins TRBV3-1 to TRBJ2-5; a possible D gene is TRBD1 (7 bases). Looked up from germline, CDR1 is LGHDT and CDR2 is YNNKEL (reference sequence). Trimming cost V 10 bases and J 5 bases, with 11 bases left between them. The length of the CDR3 is 11 residues. The CDR3 DNA reads as TGTGCCACCGCAGGGGGGGAGACCCAGTACTTC. The encoded protein is CATAGGETQYF.

This clonotype was found many times. The chain uses TRBV7-2 and TRBJ2-3, with 15 bases matching TRBD2. CDR1 is SGHTA, CDR2 FQGNSA, per germline. The CDR3 covers 17 residues. With V trimmed by 4 bases and J by 9 bases, 11 bases remained unmatched. CDR3: CASSSPGLAGGVGTQYF. The CDR3 coding sequence is TGTGCCAGCAGCTCCCCAGGACTAGCGGGAGGGGTTGGCACGCAGTATTTT.